Reported below is one T cell receptor beta chain. TCRdb's copy holds only in-frame clones and misses some; the assay was immunoSEQ multiplex PCR. The table lists 21,000 or so clones, over 75% of them singletons. This entry belongs to a study of untreated major depressive disorder. Germline assignment: CDR1 SGHRS and CDR2 YFSETQ. The CDR3 extends over 13 amino acids. Between the trimmed V and J ends, which lost 1 base and 5 bases, there was a span of 9 bases. The chain couples TRBV5-1 to TRBJ1-1; no firm D call. Sequenced: CD4+ T cells from PBMCs. The TCR originated in a woman in her 30s in good health. CDR3 residues: CASSLLRDTEAFF. The CDR3 bases are TGCGCCAGCAGCTTGTTAAGGGATACTGAAGCTTTCTTT. The whole variable domain, remainder taken from reference TRBV5-1 and TRBJ1-1, is KAGVTQTPRYLIKTRGQQVTLSCSPISGHRSVSWYQQTPGQGLQFLFEYFSETQRNKGNFPGRFSGRQFSNSRSEMNVSTLELGDSALYLCASSLLRDTEAFFGQGTRLTVV.